The rows below give T cell receptor beta chains drawn from one sample of a study of T cells after yellow fever vaccination. TCRdb re-called the 5' RACE reads with MiXCR, one entry per CDR3 protein. Of some 160,000 distinct CDR3 sequences listed, around 7.3% are singletons. The material sequenced was CD4+ T cells sorted from PBMCs, taken about 5 days after the first yellow fever vaccination. Receptors originate from a man between 18 and 35 years old who received the YFV17D yellow fever vaccine. The CDR3 runs from the conserved cysteine through the conserved F or W. The D gene is left open where the match is weak. A row's size may be missing; if present it is once, few, many or a size class.

J | D | size | V | CDR3 | DNA
TRBJ2-1 | . | many | TRBV7-2 | CASNLTPRIYNEQFF | TGTGCCAGCAACCTAACCCCCCGGATCTACAATGAGCAGTTCTTC
TRBJ1-5 | . | many | TRBV5-4 | CASSLQNSNQPQHF | TGTGCCAGCAGCCTACAGAATAGCAATCAGCCCCAGCATTTT
TRBJ2-1 | TRBD1 | many | TRBV7-2 | CASSLGGGDRVPQFF | TGTGCCAGCAGCTTAGGGGGCGGGGACAGGGTACCGCAGTTCTTC
TRBJ1-1 | TRBD1 | few | TRBV5-1 | CASSFQGAVNAEAFF | TGCGCCAGCAGCTTTCAGGGGGCGGTGAATGCTGAAGCTTTCTTT
TRBJ1-2 | . | many | TRBV5-1 | CASSTKPAGLQGPYGYTF | TGCGCCAGCAGCACTAAACCGGCGGGCCTACAGGGCCCCTATGGCTACACCTTC
TRBJ1-1 | . | . | TRBV19 | CASSSGVGTEAFF | TGTGCCAGTAGTTCAGGGGTGGGCACTGAAGCTTTCTTT
TRBJ2-1 | TRBD1 | many | TRBV20-1 | CSASRQGLEQFF | TGCAGTGCTAGTAGACAGGGTCTTGAGCAGTTCTTC
TRBJ2-5 | TRBD2 | . | TRBV7-7 | CASSLGGGGAETQYF | TGTGCTAGCAGCTTAGGCGGCGGGGGGGCCGAGACCCAGTACTTC
TRBJ2-7 | TRBD2 | . | TRBV5-1 | CASSSHSGNEQYF | TGCGCCAGCAGCTCCCACAGCGGGAACGAGCAGTACTTC
TRBJ2-1 | . | many | TRBV20-1 | CSAPKPYREHEQFF | TGCAGTGCGCCCAAACCGTACAGGGAACACGAGCAGTTCTTC
TRBJ2-5 | TRBD1 | many | TRBV20-1 | CSASGDRGREETQYF | TGCAGTGCTAGTGGGGACAGGGGGCGCGAGGAGACCCAGTACTTC
TRBJ1-1 | . | few | TRBV5-1 | CASSLVRGLNTEAFF | TGCGCCAGCAGCTTGGTAAGAGGGTTGAACACTGAAGCTTTCTTT
TRBJ2-2 | . | few | TRBV4-3 | CASSQGPATGELFF | TGCGCCAGCAGCCAGGGACCGGCCACCGGGGAGCTGTTTTTT
TRBJ2-7 | . | few | TRBV19 | CASSKGPGYEQYF | TGTGCCAGTAGTAAGGGTCCAGGCTACGAGCAGTACTTC
TRBJ2-7 | . | . | TRBV6-2/TRBV6-3 | CASSYSMVHEHYF | TGTGCCAGCAGTTACTCGATGGTACACGAGCACTACTTC